There are many counts of the clone carrying this T cell receptor beta chain. V lost 6 bases and J lost 5; bases outside the gene matches: 12. The length of the CDR3 is 14 residues. Germline V gives CDR1 SQVTM, CDR2 ANQGSEA. Using its own MiXCR run on the RT-PCR reads, TCRdb lists one record per CDR3 protein. The sample holds about 700,000 distinct CDR3 sequences, 13% to 15% seen once. The chain has TRBV29-1 and TRBJ2-7; 8 nucleotides match TRBD1. The TCR originated in a female donor in good health, serving as a healthy control. Sequenced material: memory CD4+ T cells from blood. CDR3 sequence (DNA): TGCAGCGTCCTCTCCCAGGACAGGGCCCACGAGCAGTACTTC. Residues: CSVLSQDRAHEQYF.